This T cell receptor beta chain was captured in a study of memory CD4+ T cells and cytomegalovirus serostatus. In the study overall: This sample comes from healthy Belgian adults, about nine CMV seropositive, roughly 22 seronegative. Study-wide results and limits: Suggested: most of the CMV-linked TCR signature lies in CD4+ memory cells.

To note about this clone: Its antigen remains unknown.

Using immunoSEQ multiplex PCR, the repertoire was profiled, and TCRdb retains in-frame clones only, with some absent. The sample carries 46,000 or so clones, 78% recorded once. Germline CDR1 reads MDHEN; CDR2 reads SYDVKM. V dropped 7 bases and J dropped 2 bases, with 14 bases sitting between them. The CDR3 totals 14 residues. Single viable CD3+CD4+CD8-CD45RO+ cells were sorted as the memory CD4+ T cells. The chain is built from TRBV28 and TRBJ1-2; a weak D match, TRBD1 (6 bases). The specimen was memory CD4+ T cells from blood. The TCR comes from an adult in good health and CMV-seronegative. The CDR3: CASTTRGGNYGYTF. The CDR3 nucleotides are TGTGCCAGCACCACGAGGGGGGGAAACTATGGCTACACCTTC.